Listed below are T cell receptor beta chains from one sample, sequenced in a study of identical twins. TCRdb recomputed calls from the 5' RACE reads with MiXCR, one row per CDR3 protein. Among about 720,000 distinct CDR3 sequences listed, 15% to 20% were seen once. The sample also formed part of further work on T cells expressing NK-cell markers.

The sample was PBMCs. These receptors were collected from a woman aged 18-29 years in good health. The CDR3 runs from the conserved cysteine through the conserved F or W.

V gene,J gene,CDR3 protein
TRBV7-2,TRBJ2-3,CASSFQSSGRTDTQYF
TRBV12-5,TRBJ2-7,CASGTVVPYEQYF
TRBV5-1,TRBJ2-5,CASSGRFTSGRAAETQYF
TRBV20-1,TRBJ2-7,CSATKDSALYEQYF
TRBV7-2,TRBJ2-5,CASSDRDLETQYF
TRBV12-3/TRBV12-4,TRBJ2-7,CASSSSAHYEQYF
TRBV27,TRBJ2-1,CASSPGTGGQFF
TRBV9,TRBJ2-3,CASSADWLAQYF
TRBV29-1,TRBJ2-5,CSVVFGRVWYQETQYF
TRBV6-2/TRBV6-3,TRBJ2-1,CASTVGYNEQFF
TRBV20-1,TRBJ2-1,CSAGGLAGGPRNEQFF
TRBV2,TRBJ2-3,CASPGLSTDTQYF
TRBV20-1,TRBJ2-3,CSARWWGTSTDTQYF
TRBV19,TRBJ1-4,CASSLDGRKLFF
TRBV6-1,TRBJ2-1,CASSVGHQSYNEQFF